These T cell receptor beta chains were read from a single sample in a study of blood T cell repertoires in COVID-19. Some clones are missing from TCRdb's copy, which holds only in-frame ones; the method was immunoSEQ multiplex PCR. The sample has around 68,000 clones; around 91% are singletons. The material sequenced was peripheral blood. The receptors originated from a man aged 45 to 65 with acute or convalescent COVID-19. Each CDR3 is given with its conserved first and last residue. The D gene is left open where the match is weak. For some rows the clone size is stated as once, few or many, or as a class when expanded; others skip it.

TRBD2 | . | TRBJ2-7 | TRBV19 | TGTGCCAGTAGGGAGGCCGGGACTAGCCTTAACTACGAGCAGTACTTC | CASREAGTSLNYEQYF
TRBD1 | . | TRBJ1-4 | TRBV6-5 | TGTGCCAGCAGTTCGGGACAGGGGTATGAAAAACTGTTTTTT | CASSSGQGYEKLFF
TRBD1 | . | TRBJ2-2 | TRBV6-2/TRBV6-3 | TGTGCCAGCAGTTATGGGACAGGGGCGCCCACCGGGGAGCTGTTTTTT | CASSYGTGAPTGELFF
. | . | TRBJ2-3 | TRBV15 | TGTGCCACCAGCCTCAGGTCGGCTAGCACAGATACGCAGTATTTT | CATSLRSASTDTQYF
TRBD1 | . | TRBJ2-2 | TRBV3-1/TRBV3-2 | TGTGCCAGCAGCCAATATGGACAGGGTGACCGGGAGCTGTTTTTT | CASSQYGQGDRELFF
. | . | TRBJ1-2 | TRBV9 | TGTGCCAGCAGCGGGGAGGGGAAGCCGTCGAGGGGCTACACCTTC | CASSGEGKPSRGYTF
TRBD2 | . | TRBJ2-1 | TRBV11-3 | TGTGCCAGCAGCCCCGGACTAGCGGCAACCTACAATGAGCAGTTCTTC | CASSPGLAATYNEQFF
. | . | TRBJ1-1 | TRBV7-8 | TGTGCCAGCAGCACCGGGACAACGAACACTGAAGCTTTCTTT | CASSTGTTNTEAFF
TRBD2 | once | TRBJ2-1 | TRBV5-1 | TGCGCCAGCAGCAGATGGACTAGCGGGAGCTCCTACAATGAGCAGTTCTTC | CASSRWTSGSSYNEQFF
TRBD1 | . | TRBJ1-4 | TRBV18 | TGTGCCAGCTCACAGGCGCGACAGGGGGAAAAACTGTTTTTT | CASSQARQGEKLFF
. | once | TRBJ2-7 | TRBV28 | TGTGCCAGCAGTCGAATCAGGGTGTTTGGACACGAGCAGTACTTC | CASSRIRVFGHEQYF
TRBD1 | . | TRBJ1-1 | TRBV18 | TGTGCCAGCTCGCTACAGGGGGCCGTATCGTACACTGAAGCTTTCTTT | CASSLQGAVSYTEAFF
TRBD2 | once | TRBJ2-3 | TRBV19 | TGTGCCAGTAGTATAGAAGCGCTAGCGGGAGTACCAGATACGCAGTATTTT | CASSIEALAGVPDTQYF
. | . | TRBJ2-1 | TRBV28 | TGTGCCAGCAGTTTAGGGGGGACTCAGTACAATGAGCAGTTCTTC | CASSLGGTQYNEQFF
. | . | TRBJ1-5 | TRBV19 | TGTGCCAGTAGTATCACAGGCAGCAATCAGCCCCAGCATTTT | CASSITGSNQPQHF
. | . | TRBJ2-4 | TRBV30 | TGTGCCTGGAGGGACCGGACAGTCCCCATTCAGTACTTC | CAWRDRTVPIQYF
. | . | TRBJ1-2 | TRBV7-2 | TGTGCCAGCAGCCTACAACAGGGAACTAACTATGGCTACACCTTC | CASSLQQGTNYGYTF
TRBD1 | . | TRBJ2-5 | TRBV10-3 | TGTGCCATCAGTGAGACAGGGGATTGGGAGACCCAGTACTTC | CAISETGDWETQYF
TRBD1 | . | TRBJ1-6 | TRBV30 | TGTGCCTGGGGAGGGGGACAGGGTAATTCACCCCTCCACTTT | CAWGGGQGNSPLHF
. | . | TRBJ1-2 | TRBV11-3 | TGTGCCAGCAGAGAAGGGGGTTCTGGAGGCTACACCTTC | CASREGGSGGYTF
TRBD1 | once | TRBJ1-2 | TRBV7-2 | TGTGCCAGCAGCTGGGACAGTTCAGATGGCTACACCTTC | CASSWDSSDGYTF
. | . | TRBJ2-7 | TRBV3-1/TRBV3-2 | TGTGCCAGCAGCCAAGTTCAAACTAGCCTAACCTACGAGCAGTACTTC | CASSQVQTSLTYEQYF
. | . | TRBJ1-1 | TRBV6-5 | TGTGCCAGCAGTTGGGGGGGCAACACTGAAGCTTTCTTT | CASSWGGNTEAFF
. | . | TRBJ2-5 | TRBV7-8 | TGTGCCAGCAGCCCGAGCCAAGAGACCCAGTACTTC | CASSPSQETQYF
TRBD1 | . | TRBJ2-1 | TRBV27 | TGTGCCAGCACCCTCAGGGGGCTCAATGAGCAGTTCTTC | CASTLRGLNEQFF
TRBD1 | . | TRBJ1-4 | TRBV15 | TGTGCCACCAGCAGGGACAGGACAAATGAAAAACTGTTTTTT | CATSRDRTNEKLFF
TRBD1 | . | TRBJ1-2 | TRBV5-5 | TGTGCCAGCAGCTTTTCGGACAGGGGGAAGGGTAACTATGGCTACACCTTC | CASSFSDRGKGNYGYTF